What follows are 30 T cell receptor beta chains derived from one specimen sequenced in a study of CD8+ T cells in alopecia areata. Indicated treatment: oral pan-JAK inhibitor, 5-10 mg twice daily. Investigators isolated RNA and reverse transcribed it into cDNA to act as the sequencing template. Assay used: immunoSEQ multiplex PCR; TCRdb lists only in-frame clones, some missing. The sample has 150,000 to 200,000 clones, under 80% seen once. Sequencing used CD4+ T cells sorted from blood, obtained at week 49, from a patient treated with tofacitinib. These receptor sequences come from a human donor with alopecia areata.

The chain links TRBV2 to TRBJ2-7, with no clear D. This CDR3 has 13 residues. Deletions cut 6 bases from V and 5 bases from J, with 14 bases between. CDR1 SNHLY and CDR2 FYNNEI come from the germline V gene. The CDR3 region has the DNA TGTGCCAGCAGAGTGCACGGTAATAACGAGCAGTACTTC. As protein: CASRVHGNNEQYF.

This clone was observed a handful of times. The chain employs TRBV27 and TRBJ2-7, with D possibly being TRBD1 (6 bases). Trimming pared 4 bases from V and 6 bases from J, leaving 16 bases between. CDR3 length: 14 amino acids. Germline V CDR1 and CDR2: MNHEY, SMNVEV (reference sequence). CDR3: CASSSLGHAVEQYF. For the CDR3, the DNA is TGTGCCAGCAGTTCATTGGGACACGCCGTCGAGCAGTACTTC.

There are a few counts of this clone. This chain joins TRBV30 and TRBJ1-1, with D tentatively TRBD1 (6 bases). Germline CDR1 and CDR2: GTSNPN and SVGIG (reference sequence). V was shortened by 3 bases and J by 5 bases, with 19 bases between the two germline ends. The CDR3 is 15 amino acids. In DNA, the CDR3 is TGTGCCTGGAGCTCCCGGGGGGGGGCGCGAACTGAAGCTTTCTTT. Its translation is CAWSSRGGARTEAFF.

The J gene is TRBJ2-5, the V gene TRBV6-6, with D unresolved. Germline CDR1 reads MNHNY; CDR2 reads SVGAGI (reference sequence). The CDR3 contains 13 residues. With 10 bases removed from V and 1 base from J, the gap between germline ends came to 13 bases. CDR3 nucleotide sequence: TGTGCCACCCAGCCCCGCCTCCAAGAGACCCAGTACTTC. It yields the protein CATQPRLQETQYF.

The rearrangement joins TRBV2 to TRBJ2-3, with D possibly TRBD1 on 6 matching bases. V lost 0 bases and J lost 4, with 14 bases in between. Germline V gene lookup returns CDR1 SNHLY and CDR2 FYNNEI. There are 16 residues in the CDR3. For the CDR3, the DNA is TGTGCCAGCAGTGAAGCGGGGGCAGGGCCCGCAGATACGCAGTATTTT. Protein sequence: CASSEAGAGPADTQYF.

The V call is TRBV2, the J call TRBJ2-7, with 8 bases fitting TRBD2. The CDR3 is made up of 14 amino acids. Trimming took 6 bases from V and 1 from J; bases not matched to a gene: 5. The germline gives CDR1 SNHLY, CDR2 FYNNEI. CDR3 amino acids: CASRGGLASYEQYF. The CDR3 DNA reads TGTGCCAGCAGGGGAGGACTAGCTTCCTACGAGCAGTACTTC.

This clone has only a few counts. This chain connects TRBV7-9 to TRBJ1-1; D is unclear. The length of the CDR3 is 14 residues. From germline, CDR1 is SEHNR and CDR2 FQNEAQ (reference sequence). The V gene lost 1 base and the J gene lost 1 base, with 7 bases spanning the gap. CDR3: CASSLVTKNTEAFF. Written as DNA, the CDR3 is TGTGCCAGCAGCTTAGTAACCAAGAACACTGAAGCTTTCTTT. The whole variable domain, remainder taken from reference TRBV7-9 and TRBJ1-1, is DTGVSQNPRHKITKRGQNVTFRCDPISEHNRLYWYRQTLGQGPEFLTYFQNEAQLEKSRLLSDRFSAERPKGSFSTLEIQRTEQGDSAMYLCASSLVTKNTEAFFGQGTRLTVV.

J is TRBJ1-4 and V is TRBV29-1; no firm D call. The CDR3 has 12 residues. Germline lookup yields CDR1 SQVTM and CDR2 ANQGSEA. V shed 2 bases and J shed 5 bases, with 6 bases lying between them. The CDR3 nucleotides read TGCAGCGTTGAAAAAGGAAATGAAAAACTGTTTTTT. Translating it yields CSVEKGNEKLFF. The variable domain in full, with the rest retrieved from reference TRBV29-1 and TRBJ1-4, is SAVISQKPSRDICQRGTSLTIQCQVDSQVTMMFWYRQQPGQSLTLIATANQGSEATYESGFVIDKFPISRPNLTFSTLTVSNMSPEDSSIYLCSVEKGNEKLFFGSGTQLSVL.

The rearrangement links TRBV18 to TRBJ2-7, with 7 bases identical to TRBD2. Trimming removed 6 bases from V and 1 base from J; junction bases left unmatched: 9. The germline gives CDR1 KGHSH, CDR2 LQKENI. The CDR3 is 15 amino acids. In DNA, the CDR3 is TGTGCCAGCTCGCTCGGAGCGGGGCCTTCCTACGAGCAGTACTTC. This encodes CASSLGAGPSYEQYF.

The chain links TRBV2 to TRBJ2-3; D uncertain. The CDR3 runs to 11 residues. The germline V gene encodes CDR1 SNHLY and CDR2 FYNNEI. Deletions cut 5 bases from V and 5 bases from J, with 5 bases between. The CDR3 spells CASSTLDTQYF. The CDR3 bases are TGTGCCAGCAGTACGCTAGATACGCAGTATTTT.

Details on this clone: Different DNA sequences within this sample yield the same CDR3. The chain joins TRBV5-1 to TRBJ2-7; D is uncertain. Germline CDR1 and CDR2: SGHRS and YFSETQ. Deletions cut 0 bases from V and 4 bases from J, with 5 bases between. This CDR3 region has 12 residues. CDR3 sequence: CASSLEGYEQYF. As DNA, the CDR3 is TGCGCCAGCAGCTTGGAGGGATACGAGCAGTACTTC.

The CDR3 is CASRNKATGSNTEAFF. CDR3 DNA sequence: TGTGCCAGCAGGAACAAAGCGACAGGGTCGAACACTGAAGCTTTCTTT. This chain uses TRBV10-3 with TRBJ1-1, with 7 positions matching TRBD1. V gave up 10 bases and J gave up 1 base; unmatched junction bases: 15. This CDR3 comprises 16 residues. Germline CDR1 and CDR2: ENHRY and SYGVKD.

The chain carries TRBV7-2 and TRBJ1-2; D is unclear. Trimming removed 1 base at V and 4 bases at J, with 10 bases between. From germline, CDR1 is SGHTA and CDR2 FQGNSA. The CDR3 is 14 amino acids. The CDR3 DNA reads TGTGCCAGCAGCTTAGTCCCCCCTAGCTATGGCTACACCTTC. This translates into CASSLVPPSYGYTF.

This clone showed up just once. The chain recombines TRBV29-1 with TRBJ2-3; TRBD2 matches 12 bases. The V gene end was trimmed by 4 bases and the J gene end by 4 bases; junction bases not matched to a gene: 9. Per germline, CDR1 SQVTM and CDR2 ANQGSEA. The CDR3 runs 16 residues. The CDR3 region is CSVGLAGGSIADTQYF. The DNA of the CDR3 is TGCAGCGTTGGCCTAGCGGGGGGGAGTATCGCAGATACGCAGTATTTT.

The chain uses TRBV29-1 and TRBJ2-3, with D unresolved. The germline CDR1 and CDR2 sequences are SQVTM and ANQGSEA. This CDR3 is 13 amino acids long. Trimming left V 6 bases short and J 2 bases short, with 12 bases between. The CDR3 is CSVHLKFTDTQYF. The CDR3, as DNA: TGCAGCGTCCACTTGAAATTCACAGATACGCAGTATTTT.

This clone was found once. This chain links TRBV14 with TRBJ2-3; D might be TRBD1 (7 bases). The CDR3 contains 15 residues. Germline loops: CDR1 SGHDN, CDR2 FVKESK. The ends were cut back, 3 bases at V and 2 bases at J, with 12 bases in the middle. Here the CDR3 reads CASSHRQGLTDTQYF. In DNA form, the CDR3 reads TGTGCCAGCAGCCATCGACAGGGACTCACAGATACGCAGTATTTT.

This chain joins TRBV11-3 and TRBJ1-1; D remains unclear. The CDR3 has 16 residues. Germline-derived CDR1 and CDR2 are SGHNT and YENEEA. With 1 base removed from V and 1 base from J, the gap between germline ends came to 13 bases. The CDR3 region has the DNA TGTGCCAGCAGCTTAGCGGCAGGAGTCCCGAACACTGAAGCTTTCTTT. Translated, it gives CASSLAAGVPNTEAFF.

This sequence joins TRBV30 and TRBJ1-5, with D unresolved. The V gene lost 1 base and the J gene lost 6 bases, with 13 bases spanning the gap. CDR1 and CDR2 (germline): GTSNPN, SVGIG (reference sequence). The CDR3 sequence is 14 residues long. DNA for the CDR3: TGTGCCTGGAGTGGTGGAGAGGTCGGTCAGCCCCAGCATTTT. Translated, it gives CAWSGGEVGQPQHF.

The chain recombines TRBV29-1 with TRBJ1-1; no reliable D call. Germline-derived CDR1 and CDR2 are SQVTM and ANQGSEA. This CDR3 contains 11 residues. V was cut by 2 bases and J by 1 base, with 2 bases left in between. The CDR3 sequence is CSVEKNTEAFF. CDR3 DNA sequence: TGCAGCGTTGAAAAGAACACTGAAGCTTTCTTT.

The CDR3 nucleotides read TGTGCCAGCTCCCTTAGCGGTAGCTCCTACAATGAGCAGTTCTTC. Translation gives CASSLSGSSYNEQFF. The chain links TRBV9 to TRBJ2-1, with a weak D call TRBD2 (6 bases). From germline, CDR1 is SGDLS and CDR2 YYNGEE. The germline V and J ends were trimmed by 7 bases and 0 bases, with 14 bases remaining between them. The length of the CDR3 is 15 residues.

The V gene is TRBV28, the J gene TRBJ1-6; 8 positions agree with TRBD1. In germline, CDR1 is MDHEN, CDR2 SYDVKM. Trimming removed 7 bases from V and 3 bases from J; junction bases left unmatched: 2. CDR3 length: 14 amino acids. For the CDR3, the DNA is TGTGCCAGCAAAACAGGGGGCTATAATTCACCCCTCCACTTT. Translation gives CASKTGGYNSPLHF.

This clone was counted only a few times. V is TRBV10-3 and J is TRBJ1-2; D uncertain. Germline CDR1 is ENHRY and CDR2 is SYGVKD. Trimming stripped 0 bases from V and 10 bases from J, with 9 bases between. The CDR3 has 12 residues. This chain's CDR3 is CAISESRSSYTF. The CDR3 DNA sequence: TGTGCCATCAGTGAGTCTCGTAGCTCCTACACCTTC.

This clone was recorded a few times. This rearrangement joins TRBV29-1 to TRBJ2-1; the match to TRBD2 covers 15 bases. This CDR3 region has 17 residues. V dropped 5 bases and J dropped 2; count of bases not matched to a gene: 7. Germline assignment: CDR1 SQVTM and CDR2 ANQGSEA. The CDR3 DNA reads TGCAGCGTTTCGGGACTAGCGGGGGGCACGCCCTACAATGAGCAGTTCTTC. This translates into CSVSGLAGGTPYNEQFF.

This chain uses TRBV27 with TRBJ1-2; 8 nucleotides line up with TRBD1. Germline-derived CDR1 and CDR2 are MNHEY and SMNVEV (reference sequence). V lost 3 bases to trimming and J lost 6 bases; unmatched junction nucleotides: 6. The CDR3 totals 14 residues. The chain's CDR3 is CASSLRTGLNGYTF. For the CDR3, the DNA is TGTGCCAGCAGTTTGCGGACAGGGTTGAATGGCTACACCTTC.

V usage is TRBV29-1 and J usage is TRBJ1-1; D unclear. Germline values: CDR1 SQVTM, CDR2 ANQGSEA. The length of the CDR3 is 14 residues. V gave up 1 base and J gave up 2 bases, with 11 bases separating them. The CDR3: CSVEGLRVNTEAFF. The DNA for the CDR3 is TGCAGCGTTGAAGGTTTGCGAGTCAACACTGAAGCTTTCTTT.

This clone was recorded only once. The rearrangement joins TRBV5-1 to TRBJ2-1; 9 bases map to TRBD1. This CDR3 has 14 amino acids. After removal of 2 bases from V and 7 bases from J, the junction contained 4 bases not matched to a gene. Germline loops: CDR1 SGHRS, CDR2 YFSETQ. The chain's CDR3 is CASSLQGAVNEQFF. The CDR3 DNA follows: TGCGCCAGCAGCTTACAGGGGGCCGTAAATGAGCAGTTCTTC. Supplemented by reference TRBV5-1 and TRBJ2-1, the full variable domain reads KAGVTQTPRYLIKTRGQQVTLSCSPISGHRSVSWYQQTPGQGLQFLFEYFSETQRNKGNFPGRFSGRQFSNSRSEMNVSTLELGDSALYLCASSLQGAVNEQFFGPGTRLTVL.

This clone has a handful of counts. The chain has TRBV29-1 and TRBJ2-5; maybe TRBD2 (6 bases). Germline V gene sequence: CDR1 SQVTM, CDR2 ANQGSEA. V gave up 5 bases and J gave up 11 bases, with 18 bases separating them. This CDR3 has 12 amino acids. The CDR3 loop is CSVLEGPREQYF. The CDR3 DNA reads TGCAGCGTTTTAGAGGGCCCTCGGGAGCAGTACTTC.

The chain carries TRBV5-1 and TRBJ2-5; D unresolved. The V gene's germline CDR1 is SGHRS and CDR2 YFSETQ. The V end was cut by 4 bases, the J end by 5 bases, with 12 bases between. This CDR3 contains 13 residues. CDR3 protein: CASSQLGVETQYF. DNA for the CDR3: TGCGCCAGCAGCCAACTCGGAGTCGAGACCCAGTACTTC.

The V gene is TRBV7-2, the J gene TRBJ2-4; D not certain. The CDR3 sequence is 14 residues long. Germline CDR1 reads SGHTA; CDR2 reads FQGNSA. V lost 1 base, J lost 0 bases, and 4 bases lay in between. CDR3 residues: CASSLGEAKNIQYF. The CDR3 bases are TGTGCCAGCAGCTTAGGGGAAGCCAAAAACATTCAGTACTTC.

This clone was recorded a few times. The chain is built from TRBV29-1 and TRBJ2-1, with TRBD2 matching 11 bases. Looked up from germline, CDR1 is SQVTM and CDR2 is ANQGSEA. The CDR3 length is 14 residues. Trimming took 5 bases from V and 4 from J; bases not matched to a gene: 4. In DNA form, the CDR3 reads TGCAGCGTTTTTAGACTAGCGGGGTACAATGAGCAGTTCTTC. It translates to CSVFRLAGYNEQFF.